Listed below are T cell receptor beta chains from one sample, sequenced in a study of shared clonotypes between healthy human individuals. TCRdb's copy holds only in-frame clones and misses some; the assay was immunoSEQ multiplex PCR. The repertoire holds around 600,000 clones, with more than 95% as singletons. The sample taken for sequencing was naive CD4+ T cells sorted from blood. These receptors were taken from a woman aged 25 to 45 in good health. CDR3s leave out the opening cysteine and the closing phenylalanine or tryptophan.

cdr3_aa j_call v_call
ASSLRGRALHEQY TRBJ2-7 TRBV28
ASSKNNEQF TRBJ2-1 TRBV5-1
ASSTQAYEQY TRBJ2-7 TRBV19
ASSLDRLEQF TRBJ2-1 TRBV6-6
ASSPWGPQRSYGYT TRBJ1-2 TRBV28
ASSERGASLANEKLF TRBJ1-4 TRBV2
ASSPLVRELGTDTQY TRBJ2-3 TRBV18
ASRLRSSYEQY TRBJ2-7 TRBV5-6
ASSQGILANPDTQY TRBJ2-3 TRBV4-1
SARGQQETQY TRBJ2-5 TRBV29-1
ASSPPGSYEQY TRBJ2-7 TRBV18
ASSRRDRGDQPQH TRBJ1-5 TRBV2
ASSSTGGGQPQH TRBJ1-5 TRBV28
ASSPRSSLAKNIQY TRBJ2-4 TRBV6-4
ASRKGEGAGQPQH TRBJ1-5 TRBV2
ASSPETSGRETQY TRBJ2-5 TRBV19
ASSLDRGVLSEAF TRBJ1-1 TRBV10-2
AWSALAIGNTIY TRBJ1-3 TRBV30
ASSPGQNYGYT TRBJ1-2 TRBV5-1
ASSPGQGRVGTEAF TRBJ1-1 TRBV18
ASSPRDSWDQPQH TRBJ1-5 TRBV18
ASSFRQGGFNYGYT TRBJ1-2 TRBV13
ASSLLVTSGDSGNTIY TRBJ1-3 TRBV11-1
ASSPLAGLLGDEQF TRBJ2-1 TRBV18
ASSLEIIRGLQPQH TRBJ1-5 TRBV28
ASSLPGSLSGNTIY TRBJ1-3 TRBV28
ASSTDRTHEQY TRBJ2-7 TRBV5-1
ASSLWQGPSTDTQY TRBJ2-3 TRBV5-8
ASSIGRTANYGYT TRBJ1-2 TRBV19
AISLASVQGGEQF TRBJ2-1 TRBV10-3
ASSGPGSGDYEQY TRBJ2-7 TRBV28
ASSPPPSGIGYEQF TRBJ2-1 TRBV11-2
ASSLGSGDTQY TRBJ2-3 TRBV7-8
SVGQGDYGYT TRBJ1-2 TRBV29-1
ASSTSDTGELF TRBJ2-2 TRBV5-1
ASRASGQLNYGYT TRBJ1-2 TRBV2
ASSLRDSTTEAF TRBJ1-1 TRBV6-5
ASGEGGGNTIY TRBJ1-3 TRBV7-9
ASSLVAPSPRVSSYEQY TRBJ2-7 TRBV5-1
ASKGQGAAEQY TRBJ2-7 TRBV19
ASSPRDRGSTDTQY TRBJ2-3 TRBV18
ASRRSSSYNEQF TRBJ2-1 TRBV7-2
ASSSRGELSYEQY TRBJ2-7 TRBV19
ASSSGQGRNQPQH TRBJ1-5 TRBV5-8